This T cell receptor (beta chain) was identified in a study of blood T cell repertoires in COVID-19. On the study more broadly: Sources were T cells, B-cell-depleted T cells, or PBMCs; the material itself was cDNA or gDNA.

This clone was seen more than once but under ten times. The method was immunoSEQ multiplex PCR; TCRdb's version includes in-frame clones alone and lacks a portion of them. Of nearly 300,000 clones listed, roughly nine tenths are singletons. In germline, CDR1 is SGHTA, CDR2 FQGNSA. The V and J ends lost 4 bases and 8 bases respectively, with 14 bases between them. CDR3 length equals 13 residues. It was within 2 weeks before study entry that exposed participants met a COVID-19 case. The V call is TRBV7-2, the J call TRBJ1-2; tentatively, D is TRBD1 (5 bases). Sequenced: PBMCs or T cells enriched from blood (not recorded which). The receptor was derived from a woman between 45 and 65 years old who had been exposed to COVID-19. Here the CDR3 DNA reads TGTGCCAGCAGCTCCAGCTCAGGGTACGGCTACACCTTC. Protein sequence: CASSSSSGYGYTF.